Listed below are T cell receptor beta chains from one sample, sequenced in a study of shared clonotypes between healthy human individuals. Measured with immunoSEQ multiplex PCR; TCRdb has only the in-frame clones, and not every one. The sample records a few million clones, 90% to 95% being singletons. The sequenced sample consisted of naive CD4+ T cells sorted from blood. These receptors all come from a man younger than 35 in good health. Each CDR3 is given with its conserved first and last residue. D genes are given only for firm matches. Clone size is stated in some rows and not others, as once, few, many or a class when expanded.

cdr3_aa	cdr3_nt	clone_size	v_call	j_call	d_call
CASSPSDRARCFF	TGTGCCAGCAGTCCCTCAGACAGGGCACGCTGCTTCTTC	.	TRBV28	TRBJ2-1	TRBD1
CASSESGTREQFF	TGTGCCAGCAGTGAATCCGGGACCCGGGAGCAGTTCTTC	.	TRBV6-1	TRBJ2-1	.
CASSQSAGDGSYNSPLHF	TGCGCCAGCAGCCAATCCGCAGGGGACGGATCCTATAATTCACCCCTCCACTTT	.	TRBV4-1	TRBJ1-6	.
CASINPRGGGYTQYF	TGTGCCAGCATCAACCCCAGGGGGGGTGGATATACGCAGTATTTT	.	TRBV6-1	TRBJ2-3	.
CASTIWTSGDDEQYF	TGTGCCAGCACTATTTGGACTAGCGGGGACGACGAGCAGTACTTC	once	TRBV2	TRBJ2-7	TRBD2
CASSQSTTGTPYNEQFF	TGTGCCAGCAGCCAATCAACCACAGGGACACCCTACAATGAGCAGTTCTTC	.	TRBV16	TRBJ2-1	.
CASSSAGPLGNYGYTF	TGTGCCAGCAGTTCCGCTGGCCCCTTGGGCAACTATGGCTACACCTTC	.	TRBV28	TRBJ1-2	.
CASSSYVSYEQYF	TGTGCCAGCAGCTCATATGTGTCCTACGAGCAGTACTTC	.	TRBV7-2	TRBJ2-7	.
CASSAGSYNEQFF	TGTGCCAGTAGTGCTGGCTCCTACAATGAGCAGTTCTTC	.	TRBV19	TRBJ2-1	.
CASSLINRPSFETQYF	TGTGCCAGCAGCTTAATAAACAGGCCTTCTTTCGAGACCCAGTACTTC	.	TRBV7-9	TRBJ2-5	.
CASSPLGKETQYF	TGTGCCAGCTCACCACTAGGGAAAGAGACCCAGTACTTC	.	TRBV18	TRBJ2-5	.
CASSPKSTSGRRTGELFF	TGTGCCAGCAGCCCTAAGAGTACTAGCGGGAGACGCACCGGGGAGCTGTTTTTT	.	TRBV14	TRBJ2-2	TRBD2
CASSLDQGATYEQYF	TGTGCCAGCAGCCTGGACCAGGGGGCTACCTACGAGCAGTACTTC	.	TRBV28	TRBJ2-7	TRBD1
CASSPYTGSGNEKLFF	TGTGCCAGCTCACCATACACCGGGTCGGGAAATGAAAAACTGTTTTTT	.	TRBV18	TRBJ1-4	.
CSVGGSNEKLFF	TGCAGCGTTGGGGGGAGTAATGAAAAACTGTTTTTT	.	TRBV29-1	TRBJ1-4	.
CAWSVVYNEQFF	TGTGCCTGGAGTGTGGTTTACAATGAGCAGTTCTTC	.	TRBV30	TRBJ2-1	.
CASSLYIGENEQFF	TGTGCCAGCAGCTTATATATAGGGGAGAATGAGCAGTTCTTC	.	TRBV11-2	TRBJ2-1	.
CASSAGALNYGYTF	TGTGCCAGCAGCGCAGGTGCCCTTAACTATGGCTACACCTTC	.	TRBV7-2	TRBJ1-2	.
CAVRDSSYEQYF	TGTGCCGTCAGGGACAGCTCCTACGAGCAGTACTTC	.	TRBV6-6	TRBJ2-7	TRBD1
CASSTRDNNEQFF	TGTGCCAGTAGTACACGGGACAACAATGAGCAGTTCTTC	.	TRBV19	TRBJ2-1	.
CASSPYGVTPSTDTQYF	TGCGCCAGCAGCCCTTATGGCGTCACTCCTAGCACAGATACGCAGTATTTT	.	TRBV4-1	TRBJ2-3	.
CASRQGGSYEQYF	TGTGCCAGCAGACAGGGTGGGTCCTACGAGCAGTACTTC	.	TRBV6-6	TRBJ2-7	.
CASSGGIPETQYF	TGTGCCAGCAGCGGCGGTATCCCAGAGACCCAGTACTTC	.	TRBV7-2	TRBJ2-5	.
CAISTGFYGSNQPQHF	TGTGCCATCAGTACAGGATTCTACGGGAGCAATCAGCCCCAGCATTTT	.	TRBV10-3	TRBJ1-5	.
CAISGPTDTQYF	TGTGCCATCAGTGGTCCCACAGATACGCAGTATTTT	.	TRBV10-3	TRBJ2-3	.
CASSYAGFMNTEAFF	TGTGCCAGCAGTTACGCAGGGTTCATGAACACTGAAGCTTTCTTT	.	TRBV6-5	TRBJ1-1	.
CASSSEVNTEAFF	TGTGCCAGCAGCTCGGAGGTGAACACTGAAGCTTTCTTT	.	TRBV9	TRBJ1-1	.
CASSSRTGRVTEAFF	TGCGCCAGCAGCTCGAGGACAGGGCGGGTGACTGAAGCTTTCTTT	.	TRBV5-1	TRBJ1-1	TRBD1
CASSFGLAGGSTDTQYF	TGTGCCAGCAGCTTTGGACTAGCGGGGGGTAGCACAGATACGCAGTATTTT	.	TRBV5-6	TRBJ2-3	TRBD2
CASSQPGGSSYEQYF	TGTGCCAGCAGTCAACCGGGCGGAAGCTCCTACGAGCAGTACTTC	once	TRBV27	TRBJ2-7	.
CASSESVTHTDTQYF	TGTGCCAGCAGTGAATCGGTAACCCACACAGATACGCAGTATTTT	once	TRBV6-1	TRBJ2-3	.
CASSFGDSRNEQFF	TGCGCCAGCAGCTTCGGGGACTCCCGCAATGAGCAGTTCTTC	once	TRBV5-1	TRBJ2-1	.
CASSEQSSRGNGYTF	TGTGCCAGCAGTGAACAGAGTTCCCGGGGGAATGGCTACACCTTC	.	TRBV6-1	TRBJ1-2	.
CASREQGYIQYF	TGTGCCAGCAGGGAGCAGGGATACATTCAGTACTTC	.	TRBV2	TRBJ2-4	.
CASSITLGNEQFF	TGCGCCAGCAGTATTACTCTGGGTAATGAGCAGTTCTTC	.	TRBV10-1	TRBJ2-1	.
CASSSGLPLTGQPQHF	TGTGCCAGTAGTTCGGGACTCCCCCTGACAGGTCAGCCCCAGCATTTT	.	TRBV19	TRBJ1-5	.
CASSLGTLNTGELFF	TGTGCCAGCAGCTTAGGGACTCTGAACACCGGGGAGCTGTTTTTT	.	TRBV11-2	TRBJ2-2	.
CASSPGTSGIETQYF	TGTGCCAGCAGCCCAGGGACTAGCGGGATAGAGACCCAGTACTTC	.	TRBV7-9	TRBJ2-5	TRBD2
CASAGRSRGYTF	TGTGCCAGCGCAGGCCGATCCCGGGGCTACACCTTC	.	TRBV2	TRBJ1-2	.
CASSFNTHPDTQYF	TGTGCCAGCAGTTTTAACACGCACCCAGATACGCAGTATTTT	.	TRBV28	TRBJ2-3	.